This T cell receptor (beta chain) came from a study of blood T cell repertoires in COVID-19. Clones were read by immunoSEQ multiplex PCR, and TCRdb kept only the in-frame ones, dropping some. The data contain around 700,000 clones, approximately 90% of them singletons. Trimming pared 5 bases from V and 1 base from J, leaving 11 bases between. Germline CDR1 and CDR2: SGHTA and FQGNSA. CDR3 size: 14 residues. Material for sequencing was peripheral blood. This receptor was identified in a woman aged 18 to 35 with acute or convalescent COVID-19. The V and J genes are TRBV7-2 and TRBJ1-2, with TRBD1 as a possible D gene (6 bases). This CDR3 is CASSPGRGNYGYTF. The CDR3 nucleotides read TGTGCCAGCAGCCCGGGCAGGGGTAACTATGGCTACACCTTC.